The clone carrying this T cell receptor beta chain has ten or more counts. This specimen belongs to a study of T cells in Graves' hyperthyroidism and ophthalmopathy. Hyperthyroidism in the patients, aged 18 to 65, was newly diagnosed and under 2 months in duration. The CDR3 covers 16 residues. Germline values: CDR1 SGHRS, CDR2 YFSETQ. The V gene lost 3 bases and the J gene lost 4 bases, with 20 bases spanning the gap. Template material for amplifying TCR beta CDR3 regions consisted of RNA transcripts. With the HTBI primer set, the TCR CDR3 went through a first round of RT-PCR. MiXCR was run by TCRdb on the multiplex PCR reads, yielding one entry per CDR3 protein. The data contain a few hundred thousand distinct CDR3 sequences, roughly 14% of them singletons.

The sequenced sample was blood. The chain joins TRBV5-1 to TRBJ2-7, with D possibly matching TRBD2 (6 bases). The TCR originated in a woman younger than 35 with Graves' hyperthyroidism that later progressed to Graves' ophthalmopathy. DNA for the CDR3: TGCGCCAGCAGCTGGGGGGAGAGACAGTCCATGTACGAGCAGTACTTC. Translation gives CASSWGERQSMYEQYF.